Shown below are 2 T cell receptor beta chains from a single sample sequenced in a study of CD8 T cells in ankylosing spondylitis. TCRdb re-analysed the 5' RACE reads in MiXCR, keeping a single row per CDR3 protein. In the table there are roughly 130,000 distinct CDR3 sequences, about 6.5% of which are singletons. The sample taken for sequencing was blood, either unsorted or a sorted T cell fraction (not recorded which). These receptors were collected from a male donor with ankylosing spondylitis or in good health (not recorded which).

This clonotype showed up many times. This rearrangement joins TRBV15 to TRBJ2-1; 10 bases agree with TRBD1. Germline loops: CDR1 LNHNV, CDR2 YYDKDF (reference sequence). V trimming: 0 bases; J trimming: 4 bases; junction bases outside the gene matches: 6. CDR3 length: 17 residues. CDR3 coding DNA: TGTGCCACCAGCAGAGAATCCGGGACAGGGGTATACAATGAGCAGTTCTTC. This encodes CATSRESGTGVYNEQFF.

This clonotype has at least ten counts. The CDR3: CASSQNRAQPQHF. The CDR3 nucleotides read TGTGCCAGCAGTCAAAACAGGGCCCAGCCCCAGCATTTT. The chain recombines TRBV12-3 or TRBV12-4 with TRBJ1-5, with a weak D call TRBD1 (6 bases). CDR3 length equals 13 residues. Trimming left V 5 bases short and J 7 bases short, with 12 bases between.